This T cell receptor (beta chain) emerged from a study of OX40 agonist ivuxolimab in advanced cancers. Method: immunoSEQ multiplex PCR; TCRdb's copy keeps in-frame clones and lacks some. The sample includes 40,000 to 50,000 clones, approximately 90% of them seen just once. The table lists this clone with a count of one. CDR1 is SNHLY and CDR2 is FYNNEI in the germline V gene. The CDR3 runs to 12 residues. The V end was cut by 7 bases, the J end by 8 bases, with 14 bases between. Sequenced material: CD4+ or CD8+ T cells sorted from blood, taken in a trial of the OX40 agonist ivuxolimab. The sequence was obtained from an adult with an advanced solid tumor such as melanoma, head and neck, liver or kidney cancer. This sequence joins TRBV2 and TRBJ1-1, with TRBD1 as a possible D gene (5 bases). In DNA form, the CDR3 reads TGTGCCAGCAAGGGGTCCGGGATAGAAGCTTTCTTT. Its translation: CASKGSGIEAFF.